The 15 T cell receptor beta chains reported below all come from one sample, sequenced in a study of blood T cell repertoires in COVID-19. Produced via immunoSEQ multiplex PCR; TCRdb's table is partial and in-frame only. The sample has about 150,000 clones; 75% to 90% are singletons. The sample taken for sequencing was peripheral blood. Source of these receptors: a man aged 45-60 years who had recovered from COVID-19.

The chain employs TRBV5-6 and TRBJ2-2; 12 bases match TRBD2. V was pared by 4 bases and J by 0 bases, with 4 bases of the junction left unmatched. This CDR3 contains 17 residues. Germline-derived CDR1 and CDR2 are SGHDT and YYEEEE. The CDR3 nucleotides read TGTGCCAGCAGCCTACGGACTAGCGGGACGAACACCGGGGAGCTGTTTTTT. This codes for CASSLRTSGTNTGELFF.

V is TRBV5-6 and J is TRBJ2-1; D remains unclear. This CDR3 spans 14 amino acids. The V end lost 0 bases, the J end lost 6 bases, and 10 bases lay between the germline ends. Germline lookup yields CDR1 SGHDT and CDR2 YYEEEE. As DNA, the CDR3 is TGTGCCAGCAGCTTGGGTGGATCAGGCAATGAGCAGTTCTTC. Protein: CASSLGGSGNEQFF.

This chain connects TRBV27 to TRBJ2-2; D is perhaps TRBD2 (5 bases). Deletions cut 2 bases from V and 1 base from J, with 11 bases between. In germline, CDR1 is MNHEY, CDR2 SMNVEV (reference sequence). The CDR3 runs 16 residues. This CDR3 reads CASSLAGRLNTGELFF. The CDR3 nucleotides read TGTGCCAGCAGTTTAGCGGGCAGGTTGAACACCGGGGAGCTGTTTTTT.

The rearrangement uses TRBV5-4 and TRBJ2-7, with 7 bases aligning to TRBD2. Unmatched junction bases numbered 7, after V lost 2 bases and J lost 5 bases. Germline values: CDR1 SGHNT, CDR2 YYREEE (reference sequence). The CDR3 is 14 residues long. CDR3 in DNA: TGTGCCAGCAGCTTTGGGGGGGACTTCCACGAGCAGTACTTC. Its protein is CASSFGGDFHEQYF. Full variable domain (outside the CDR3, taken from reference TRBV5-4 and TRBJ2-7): ETGVTQSPTHLIKTRGQQVTLRCSSQSGHNTVSWYQQALGQGPQFIFQYYREEENGRGNFPPRFSGLQFPNYSSELNVNALELDDSALYLCASSFGGDFHEQYFGPGTRLTVT.

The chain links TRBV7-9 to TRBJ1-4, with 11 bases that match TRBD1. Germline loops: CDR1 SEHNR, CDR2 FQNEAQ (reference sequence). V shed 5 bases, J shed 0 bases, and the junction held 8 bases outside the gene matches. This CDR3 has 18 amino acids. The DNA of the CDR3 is TGTGCCAGCAGCCCTTACCCGGGACAGGGGGCAACTAATGAAAAACTGTTTTTT. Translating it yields CASSPYPGQGATNEKLFF.

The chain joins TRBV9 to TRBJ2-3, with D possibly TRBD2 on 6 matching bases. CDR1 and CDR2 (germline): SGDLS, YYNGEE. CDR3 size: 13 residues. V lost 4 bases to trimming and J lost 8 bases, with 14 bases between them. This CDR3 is CASSTLGGATQYF. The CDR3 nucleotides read TGTGCCAGCAGCACCCTCGGCGGGGCTACGCAGTATTTT.

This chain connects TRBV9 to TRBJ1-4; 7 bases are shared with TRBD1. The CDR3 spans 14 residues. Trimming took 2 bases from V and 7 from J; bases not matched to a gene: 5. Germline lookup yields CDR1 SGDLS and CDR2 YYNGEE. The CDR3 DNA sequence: TGTGCCAGCAGCGTGGGACAGTTTGCTGAAAAACTGTTTTTT. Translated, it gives CASSVGQFAEKLFF.

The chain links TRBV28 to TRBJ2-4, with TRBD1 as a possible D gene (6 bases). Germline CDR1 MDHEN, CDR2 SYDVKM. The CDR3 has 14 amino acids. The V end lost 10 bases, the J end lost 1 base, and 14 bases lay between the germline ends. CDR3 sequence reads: CATEQGSAKNIQYF. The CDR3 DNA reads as TGTGCCACCGAACAGGGATCGGCCAAAAACATTCAGTACTTC.

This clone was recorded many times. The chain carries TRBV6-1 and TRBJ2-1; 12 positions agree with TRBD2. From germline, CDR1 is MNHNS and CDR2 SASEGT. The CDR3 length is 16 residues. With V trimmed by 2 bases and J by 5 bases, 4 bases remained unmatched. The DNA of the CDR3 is TGTGCCAGCAGTGAACTAGCGGGGGGGGTAAACAATGAGCAGTTCTTC. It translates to CASSELAGGVNNEQFF.

DNA for the CDR3: TGTGCCAGCCGTACAACAGGGGGTAGTGGCTACACCTTC. Translation: CASRTTGGSGYTF. The rearrangement joins TRBV7-2 to TRBJ1-2; the match to TRBD1 covers 8 bases. The CDR3 runs to 13 residues. V was clipped by 8 bases and J by 7 bases; unmatched bases: 9. Germline loops: CDR1 SGHTA, CDR2 FQGNSA.

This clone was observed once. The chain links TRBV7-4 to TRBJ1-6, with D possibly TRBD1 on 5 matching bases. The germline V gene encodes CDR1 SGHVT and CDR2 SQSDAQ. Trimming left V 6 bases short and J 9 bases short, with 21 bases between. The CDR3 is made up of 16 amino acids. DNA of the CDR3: TGTGCCAGCAGGCGGGGAACGGGACTGAGAGGTTCACCCCTCCACTTT. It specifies CASRRGTGLRGSPLHF.

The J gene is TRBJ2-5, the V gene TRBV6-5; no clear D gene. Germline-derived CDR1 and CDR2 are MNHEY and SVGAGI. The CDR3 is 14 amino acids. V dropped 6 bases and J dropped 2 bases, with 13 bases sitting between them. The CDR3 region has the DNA TGTGCCAGCAGGAGCGTCCGCCCACAAGAGACCCAGTACTTC. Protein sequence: CASRSVRPQETQYF.

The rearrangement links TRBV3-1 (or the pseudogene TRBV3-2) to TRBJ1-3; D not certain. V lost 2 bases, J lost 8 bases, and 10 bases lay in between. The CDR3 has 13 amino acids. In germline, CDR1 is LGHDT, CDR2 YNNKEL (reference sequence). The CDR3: CASSQRGVDTIYF. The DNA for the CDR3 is TGTGCCAGCAGCCAACGGGGTGTGGACACCATATATTTT.

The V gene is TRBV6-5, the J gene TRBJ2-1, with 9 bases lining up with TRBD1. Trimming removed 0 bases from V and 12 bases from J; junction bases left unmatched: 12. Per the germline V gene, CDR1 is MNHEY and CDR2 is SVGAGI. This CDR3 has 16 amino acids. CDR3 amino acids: CASSYSFTGGVTGQFF. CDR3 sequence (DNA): TGTGCCAGCAGTTACTCGTTCACAGGGGGCGTTACGGGGCAGTTCTTC.

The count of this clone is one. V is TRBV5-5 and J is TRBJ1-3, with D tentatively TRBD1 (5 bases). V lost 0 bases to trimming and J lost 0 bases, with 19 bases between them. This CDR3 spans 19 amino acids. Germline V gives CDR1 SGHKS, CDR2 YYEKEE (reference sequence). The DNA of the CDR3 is TGTGCCAGCAGCTTGGAGTCAGGGAAAGGTTCGAGCTCTGGAAACACCATATATTTT. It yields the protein CASSLESGKGSSSGNTIYF.